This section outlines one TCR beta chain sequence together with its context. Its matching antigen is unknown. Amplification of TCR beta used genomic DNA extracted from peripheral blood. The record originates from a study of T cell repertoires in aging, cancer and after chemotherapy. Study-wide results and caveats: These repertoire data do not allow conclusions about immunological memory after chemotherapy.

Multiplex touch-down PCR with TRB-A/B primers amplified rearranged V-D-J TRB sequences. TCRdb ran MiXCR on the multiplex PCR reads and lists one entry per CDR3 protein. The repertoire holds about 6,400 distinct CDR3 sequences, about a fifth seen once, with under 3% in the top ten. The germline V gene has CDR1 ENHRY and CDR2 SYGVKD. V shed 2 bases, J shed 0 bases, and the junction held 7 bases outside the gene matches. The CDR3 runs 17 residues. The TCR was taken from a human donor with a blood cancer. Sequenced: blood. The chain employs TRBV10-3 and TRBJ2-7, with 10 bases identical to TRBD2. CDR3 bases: TGTGCCATCAGTGAGAAGGCTAGCGGGGGCCACTCCTACGAGCAGTACTTC. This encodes CAISEKASGGHSYEQYF.